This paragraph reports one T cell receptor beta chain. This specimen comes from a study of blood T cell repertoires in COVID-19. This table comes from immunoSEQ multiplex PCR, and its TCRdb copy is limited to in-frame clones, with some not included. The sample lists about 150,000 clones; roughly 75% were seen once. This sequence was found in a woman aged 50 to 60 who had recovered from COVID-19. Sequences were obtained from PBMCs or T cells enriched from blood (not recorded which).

In DNA, the CDR3 is TGTGCCAGCAGTTCTCAGTCCGGGGCTGAAGCTTTCTTT. It codes for CASSSQSGAEAFF. This chain uses TRBV7-9 with TRBJ1-1; no clear D. Germline assignment: CDR1 SEHNR and CDR2 FQNEAQ (reference sequence). The V end lost 6 bases, the J end lost 6 bases, and 14 bases lay between the germline ends. The CDR3 totals 13 residues.